The 22 T cell receptor beta chains below all came from one sample that was sequenced in a study of CD8 T cell repertoires and HIV-1 epitope variants. Sequencing was performed with immunoSEQ multiplex PCR; in TCRdb, only in-frame clones are kept and a portion is missing. The sample lists roughly 4,500 clones, around 71% occurring once. No antigen has been assigned to these receptors. The source material was cultured CD8+ T cells derived from PBMCs. The receptors come from a male donor with HIV.

For the CDR3, the DNA is TGTGCCAGCAGCTTCCGGGGGGGGCTCAGTAATGAGCAGTTCTTC. Translated, it gives CASSFRGGLSNEQFF. The V and J genes are TRBV28 and TRBJ2-1; TRBD2 matches at 8 bases. V was clipped by 6 bases and J by 7 bases; unmatched bases: 11. CDR1 MDHEN and CDR2 SYDVKM come from the germline V gene. The CDR3 contains 15 residues.

This clone has more than one count but fewer than ten. CDR3 sequence: CASSTGTGSWELFF. The CDR3 DNA reads as TGTGCCAGCAGCACCGGGACTGGCTCCTGGGAGCTGTTTTTT. The V and J genes are TRBV2 and TRBJ2-2; tentative D call: TRBD2 (6 bases). The CDR3 runs to 14 residues. V was trimmed by 6 bases and J by 9 bases, leaving 17 bases between them. Germline V gene lookup returns CDR1 SNHLY and CDR2 FYNNEI.

This clone was counted a few times. The chain uses TRBV7-3 and TRBJ2-1; TRBD1 matches 9 bases. CDR1 is SGHTA and CDR2 is FQGTGA in the germline V gene. The CDR3 is 16 amino acids. Losses at the gene ends were 2 bases for V and 0 bases for J; bases not matched to a gene: 2. The CDR3 loop reads CASSLAGQGSYNEQFF. Written as DNA, the CDR3 is TGTGCCAGCAGCTTAGCGGGACAGGGCTCCTACAATGAGCAGTTCTTC.

Judged by abundance, this clone is medium-sized. The chain is built from TRBV2 and TRBJ1-2, with 8 bases lining up with TRBD1. The CDR3 spans 14 residues. Germline V gene lookup returns CDR1 SNHLY and CDR2 FYNNEI. The ends lost 6 bases at V and 8 bases at J; junction bases unmatched: 11. As DNA, the CDR3 is TGTGCCAGCAGCCTAGGACAGGGACTGTTGGGCTACACCTTC. This codes for CASSLGQGLLGYTF.

In its sample, this clone was seen a few times. The V and J genes are TRBV7-8 and TRBJ1-2; maybe TRBD1 (5 bases). Germline assignment: CDR1 SGHVS and CDR2 FQNEAQ. Trimming took 4 bases from V and 4 from J, leaving 13 bases between them. This CDR3 contains 14 residues. CDR3 sequence: CASSSQGAIYGYTF. CDR3 bases: TGTGCCAGCAGCTCCCAGGGCGCAATCTATGGCTACACCTTC.

This clone appeared a few times. This rearrangement joins TRBV7-9 to TRBJ1-5, with D unclear. Deletions cut 1 base from V and 4 bases from J, with 2 bases between. CDR1 and CDR2 from the germline V gene are SEHNR and FQNEAQ (reference sequence). This CDR3 has 12 residues. The CDR3 nucleotides are TGTGCCAGCAGCTTAGAGAATCAGCCCCAGCATTTT. Protein: CASSLENQPQHF. The full variable domain, completed using reference TRBV7-9 and TRBJ1-5, is DTGVSQNPRHKITKRGQNVTFRCDPISEHNRLYWYRQTLGQGPEFLTYFQNEAQLEKSRLLSDRFSAERPKGSFSTLEIQRTEQGDSAMYLCASSLENQPQHFGDGTRLSIL.

The gene calls are TRBV5-1 and TRBJ1-1; D remains ambiguous. Between the trimmed V and J ends, which lost 4 bases and 1 base, there was a span of 8 bases. CDR1 and CDR2 (germline): SGHRS, YFSETQ. This CDR3 is 13 amino acids long. Here the CDR3 DNA reads TGCGCCAGCAGCATATCAGAGAACACTGAAGCTTTCTTT. The encoded protein is CASSISENTEAFF.

In the case of this clone: The identical CDR3 is also encoded by other nucleotide sequences in the sample. The chain carries TRBV15 and TRBJ2-2; 13 bases agree with TRBD2. This CDR3 has 17 amino acids. The germline V gene encodes CDR1 LNHNV and CDR2 YYDKDF (reference sequence). Trimming cost V 1 base and J 6 bases; bases outside gene matches: 5. The CDR3 DNA follows: TGTGCCACCAGCAGAGGGACTAGCGGGAGACCCCCCGGGGAGCTGTTTTTT. This codes for CATSRGTSGRPPGELFF.

The chain has TRBV5-5 and TRBJ1-1; a possible D gene is TRBD1 (6 bases). V shed 0 bases and J shed 3 bases, with 18 bases lying between them. Germline CDR1 and CDR2: SGHKS and YYEKEE (reference sequence). The CDR3 is made up of 17 amino acids. CDR3 coding DNA: TGTGCCAGCAGCTTGGACGTCTGGGGGCAGCTGGACACTGAAGCTTTCTTT. Amino acid sequence: CASSLDVWGQLDTEAFF.

V usage is TRBV28 and J usage is TRBJ2-2; D not certain. V lost 3 bases, J lost 10 bases, and 15 bases lay in between. This CDR3 has 14 residues. Germline CDR1 reads MDHEN; CDR2 reads SYDVKM. CDR3 DNA: TGTGCCAGCAGTTTTACCCTTCGGCCCGCGGAGCTGTTTTTT. Translating gives CASSFTLRPAELFF.

The CDR3 here is CASSATGTGNEKLFF. The CDR3 DNA reads as TGTGCCAGCAGCGCGACCGGGACAGGGAATGAAAAACTGTTTTTT. V is TRBV9 and J is TRBJ1-4, with TRBD1 identical over 9 bases. Germline CDR1 and CDR2: SGDLS and YYNGEE. V shed 3 bases and J 5 bases; nucleotides not matched to a gene: 5. This CDR3 comprises 15 residues.

The chain has TRBV6-5 and TRBJ2-5; D tentatively fits TRBD1 or TRBD2 (5 bases each). V was pared by 0 bases and J by 5 bases, with 10 bases between. This CDR3 is 14 amino acids long. Germline V lookup: CDR1 MNHEY, CDR2 SVGAGI. Here the CDR3 DNA reads TGTGCCAGCAGTTACTCAGGGGAGTGGGAGACCCAGTACTTC. It encodes CASSYSGEWETQYF.

Concerning this clone: The sample contains more than one DNA sequence encoding this CDR3. This chain joins TRBV9 and TRBJ2-3, with D perhaps matching TRBD1 or TRBD2 (5 bases each). V was clipped by 3 bases and J by 0 bases, with 14 bases between them. CDR1 and CDR2 from the germline V gene are SGDLS and YYNGEE. CDR3 size: 16 residues. The CDR3 here is CASSEPGAFSTDTQYF. The CDR3 region has the DNA TGTGCCAGCAGCGAGCCCGGGGCTTTTAGCACAGATACGCAGTATTTT.

The chain has TRBV13 and TRBJ2-3, with D tentatively TRBD2 (5 bases). CDR3 length: 15 amino acids. Between the trimmed V and J ends, which lost 3 bases and 5 bases, there was a span of 15 bases. Germline CDR1 PRHDT, CDR2 FYEKMQ (reference sequence). Here the CDR3 DNA reads TGTGCCAGCAGCTTCCTCCCCGCAGGAGGAGATACGCAGTATTTT. Its translation is CASSFLPAGGDTQYF.

The V gene is TRBV7-9, the J gene TRBJ2-5; D unresolved. In germline, CDR1 is SEHNR, CDR2 FQNEAQ (reference sequence). The CDR3 has 14 amino acids. With 4 bases removed from V and 4 bases from J, the gap between germline ends came to 13 bases. CDR3 sequence reads: CASSSQVLGETQYF. The DNA for the CDR3 is TGTGCCAGCAGCTCCCAGGTACTGGGAGAGACCCAGTACTTC.

The rearrangement links TRBV14 to TRBJ1-2; D is ambiguous. V was shortened by 0 bases and J by 3 bases, with 5 bases between the two germline ends. The CDR3 length is 13 residues. CDR1 and CDR2 (germline): SGHDN, FVKESK. The CDR3 region is CASSQDNDYGYTF. Written as DNA, the CDR3 is TGTGCCAGCAGCCAAGATAACGACTATGGCTACACCTTC. Full variable domain (missing parts from reference TRBV14 and TRBJ1-2): EAGVTQFPSHSVIEKGQTVTLRCDPISGHDNLYWYRRVMGKEIKFLLHFVKESKQDESGMPNNRFLAERTGGTYSTLKVQPAELEDSGVYFCASSQDNDYGYTFGSGTRLTVV.

This clone has only a few counts. This chain uses TRBV9 with TRBJ2-7, with 8 bases matching TRBD2. This CDR3 is 15 amino acids long. The ends lost 3 bases at V and 5 bases at J; junction bases unmatched: 10. CDR1 and CDR2 from the germline V gene are SGDLS and YYNGEE. CDR3 DNA sequence: TGTGCCAGCAGCGCTGCCCCGGGAGGGCAACACGAGCAGTACTTC. It yields the protein CASSAAPGGQHEQYF.

V usage is TRBV6-5 and J usage is TRBJ2-2; the match to TRBD2 covers 7 bases. Germline-derived CDR1 and CDR2 are MNHEY and SVGAGI. There are 15 residues in the CDR3. The ends lost 6 bases at V and 4 bases at J; junction bases unmatched: 8. CDR3: CASRLGGTATGELFF. CDR3 DNA sequence: TGTGCCAGCAGGTTGGGGGGGACGGCCACCGGGGAGCTGTTTTTT.

The chain combines TRBV4-1 with TRBJ2-7; 10 bases agree with TRBD2. The ends lost 2 bases at V and 5 bases at J; junction bases unmatched: 3. The CDR3 consists of 14 residues. In germline, CDR1 is MGHRA, CDR2 YSYEKL. The CDR3: CASSQLAGDHEQYF. The CDR3 DNA is TGCGCCAGCAGCCAACTAGCGGGAGACCACGAGCAGTACTTC.

This clone occurred a few times. The chain couples TRBV28 to TRBJ2-7; D tentatively fits TRBD1 or TRBD2 (5 bases each). Trimming removed 1 base at V and 5 bases at J, with 12 bases between. The CDR3 has 14 residues. Germline V CDR1 and CDR2: MDHEN, SYDVKM. The CDR3 region is CASSLYGGTHEQYF. CDR3 bases: TGTGCCAGCAGTTTATATGGGGGTACCCACGAGCAGTACTTC.

The V and J genes are TRBV10-3 and TRBJ2-3; D gene uncertain. The CDR3 has 13 amino acids. Germline loops: CDR1 ENHRY, CDR2 SYGVKD. Trimming removed 3 bases at V and 4 bases at J, with 8 bases between. The CDR3 DNA reads as TGTGCCATCAGTGAAGCGTTCCCAGATACGCAGTATTTT. Translating it yields CAISEAFPDTQYF.

The V and J genes are TRBV11-2 and TRBJ2-3; the D is unclear. Germline assignment: CDR1 SGHAT and CDR2 FQNNGV. V lost 0 bases, J lost 0 bases, and 7 bases lay in between. The CDR3 consists of 15 residues. The CDR3 reads CASSLEGWSTDTQYF. The CDR3 DNA sequence: TGTGCCAGCAGCTTAGAGGGATGGAGCACAGATACGCAGTATTTT.